This entry describes one T cell receptor beta chain. The sample belongs to a study of Ad26.COV2.S vaccination and SARS-CoV-2 variants. Regarding treatment: 15 to 20 received Ad26.COV2.S at low or high dose, single or two shots; several received placebo; per-sample allocation not given. Day 63 following the first vaccine or placebo injection was when the samples were taken. Here immunoSEQ multiplex PCR was the method, and the copy in TCRdb shows in-frame clones only, minus some. Of about 320,000 clones detected, roughly 80% appear once; the ten largest clones hold about 2.1%. The CDR3 is 8 amino acids. The ends were cut back, 7 bases at V and 10 bases at J, with 4 bases in the middle. Germline loops: CDR1 SQVTM, CDR2 ANQGSEA.

The sequencing here drew on peripheral blood, taken in a trial of Ad26.COV2.S vaccine versus placebo. The origin of this receptor is a person aged 18 to 65 who received the Ad26.COV2.S COVID-19 vaccine or a placebo. This chain connects TRBV29-1 to TRBJ1-4; no reliable D call. The CDR3 loop is CSALKLFF. CDR3 coding DNA: TGCAGCGCCTTAAAACTGTTTTTT.